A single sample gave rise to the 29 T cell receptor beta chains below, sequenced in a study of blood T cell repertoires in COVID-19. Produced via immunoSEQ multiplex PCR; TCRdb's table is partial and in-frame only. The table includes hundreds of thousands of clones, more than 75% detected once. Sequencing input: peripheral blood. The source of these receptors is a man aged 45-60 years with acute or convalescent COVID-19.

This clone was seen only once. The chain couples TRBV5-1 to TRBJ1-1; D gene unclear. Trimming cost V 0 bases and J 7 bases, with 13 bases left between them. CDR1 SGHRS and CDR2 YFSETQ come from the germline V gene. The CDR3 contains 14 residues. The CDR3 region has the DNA TGCGCCAGCAGCTTGGCGGTCGGAGGAGTTGAAGCTTTCTTT. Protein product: CASSLAVGGVEAFF.

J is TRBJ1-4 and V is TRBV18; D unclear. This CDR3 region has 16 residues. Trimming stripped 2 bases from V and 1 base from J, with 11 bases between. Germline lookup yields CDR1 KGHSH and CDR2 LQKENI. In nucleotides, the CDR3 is TGTGCCAGCTCACCAAACCCAGCAGGAACTAATGAAAAACTGTTTTTT. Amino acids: CASSPNPAGTNEKLFF.

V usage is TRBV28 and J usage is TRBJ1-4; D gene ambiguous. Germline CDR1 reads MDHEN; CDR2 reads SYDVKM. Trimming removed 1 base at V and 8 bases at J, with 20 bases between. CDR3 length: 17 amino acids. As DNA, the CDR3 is TGTGCCAGCAGTTTATACCTAGGTCTCGGAAGAGAAGAAAAACTGTTTTTT. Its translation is CASSLYLGLGREEKLFF.

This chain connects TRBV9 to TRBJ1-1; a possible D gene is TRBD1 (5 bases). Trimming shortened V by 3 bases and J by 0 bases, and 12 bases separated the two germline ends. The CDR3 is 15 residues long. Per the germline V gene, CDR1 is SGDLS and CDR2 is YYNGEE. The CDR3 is CASSARASMNTEAFF. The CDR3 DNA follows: TGTGCCAGCAGCGCCAGGGCCTCAATGAACACTGAAGCTTTCTTT.

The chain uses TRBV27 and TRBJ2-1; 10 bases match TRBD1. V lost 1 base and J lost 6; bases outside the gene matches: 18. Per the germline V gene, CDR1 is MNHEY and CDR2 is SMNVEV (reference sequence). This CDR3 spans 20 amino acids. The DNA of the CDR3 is TGTGCCAGCAGTTTATTTCCCCCGGGACAGGGGCAATCTGGGCCCAATGAGCAGTTCTTC. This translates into CASSLFPPGQGQSGPNEQFF.

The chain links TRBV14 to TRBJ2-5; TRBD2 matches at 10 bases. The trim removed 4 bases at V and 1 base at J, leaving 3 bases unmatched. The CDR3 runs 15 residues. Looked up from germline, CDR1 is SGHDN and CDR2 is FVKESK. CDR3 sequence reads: CASSPRLAGQETQYF. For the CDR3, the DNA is TGTGCCAGCAGCCCCCGACTAGCGGGCCAAGAGACCCAGTACTTC.

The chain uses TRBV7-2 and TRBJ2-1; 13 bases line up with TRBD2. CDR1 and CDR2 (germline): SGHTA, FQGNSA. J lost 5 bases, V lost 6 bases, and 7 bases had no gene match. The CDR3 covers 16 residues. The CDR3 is CASRGGGTSGDNEQFF. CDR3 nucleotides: TGTGCCAGCAGGGGTGGCGGGACTAGCGGGGACAATGAGCAGTTCTTC.

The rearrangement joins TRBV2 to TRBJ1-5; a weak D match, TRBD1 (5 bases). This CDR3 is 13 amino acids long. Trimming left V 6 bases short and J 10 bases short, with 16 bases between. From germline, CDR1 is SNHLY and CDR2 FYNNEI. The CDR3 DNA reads TGTGCCAGCAGCGACAGTTTTATCAACCCCCAGCATTTT. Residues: CASSDSFINPQHF. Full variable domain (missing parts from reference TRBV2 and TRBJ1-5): EPEVTQTPSHQVTQMGQEVILRCVPISNHLYFYWYRQILGQKVEFLVSFYNNEISEKSEIFDDQFSVERPDGSNFTLKIRSTKLEDSAMYFCASSDSFINPQHFGDGTRLSIL.

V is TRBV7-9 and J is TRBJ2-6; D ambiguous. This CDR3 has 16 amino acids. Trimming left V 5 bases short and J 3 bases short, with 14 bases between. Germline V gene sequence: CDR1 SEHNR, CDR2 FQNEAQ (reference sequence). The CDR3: CASSVALGGGANVLTF. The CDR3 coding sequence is TGTGCCAGCAGCGTCGCGCTAGGCGGTGGGGCCAACGTCCTGACTTTC.

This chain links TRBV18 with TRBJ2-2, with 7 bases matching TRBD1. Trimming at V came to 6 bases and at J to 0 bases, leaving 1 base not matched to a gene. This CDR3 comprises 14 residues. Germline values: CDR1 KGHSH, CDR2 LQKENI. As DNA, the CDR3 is TGTGCCAGCTCCGGACAGGCGAACACCGGGGAGCTGTTTTTT. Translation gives CASSGQANTGELFF.

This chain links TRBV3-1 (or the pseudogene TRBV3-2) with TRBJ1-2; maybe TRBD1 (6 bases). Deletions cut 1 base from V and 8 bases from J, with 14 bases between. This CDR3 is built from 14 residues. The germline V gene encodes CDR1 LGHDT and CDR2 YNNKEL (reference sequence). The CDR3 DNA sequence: TGTGCCAGCAGCCAAGGATGGCAGGGGAGCGGCTACACCTTC. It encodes CASSQGWQGSGYTF.

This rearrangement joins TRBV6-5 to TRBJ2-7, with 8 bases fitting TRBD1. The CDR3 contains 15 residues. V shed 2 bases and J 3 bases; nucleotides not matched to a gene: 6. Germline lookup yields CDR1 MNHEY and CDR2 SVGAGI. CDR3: CASSYGPGTGYEQYF. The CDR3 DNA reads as TGTGCCAGCAGTTACGGCCCCGGGACAGGCTACGAGCAGTACTTC.

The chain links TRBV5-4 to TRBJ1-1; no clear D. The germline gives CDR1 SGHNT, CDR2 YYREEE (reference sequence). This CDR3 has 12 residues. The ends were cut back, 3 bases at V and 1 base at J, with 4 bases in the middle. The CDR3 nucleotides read TGTGCCAGCAGCTATCGGAACACTGAAGCTTTCTTT. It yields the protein CASSYRNTEAFF.

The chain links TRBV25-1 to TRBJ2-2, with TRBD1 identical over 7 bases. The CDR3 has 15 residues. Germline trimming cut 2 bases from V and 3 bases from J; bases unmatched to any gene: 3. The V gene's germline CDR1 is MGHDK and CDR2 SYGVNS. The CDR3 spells CASSERTGYTGELFF. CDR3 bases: TGTGCCAGCAGTGAAAGGACAGGTTACACCGGGGAGCTGTTTTTT.

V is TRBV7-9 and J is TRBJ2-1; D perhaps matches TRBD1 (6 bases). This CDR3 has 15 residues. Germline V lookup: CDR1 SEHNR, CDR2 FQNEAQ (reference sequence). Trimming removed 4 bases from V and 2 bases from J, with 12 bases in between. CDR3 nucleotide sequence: TGTGCCAGCAGCTCCACAGGGCGGCCCTACAATGAGCAGTTCTTC. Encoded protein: CASSSTGRPYNEQFF. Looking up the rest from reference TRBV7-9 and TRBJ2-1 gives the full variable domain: DTGVSQNPRHKITKRGQNVTFRCDPISEHNRLYWYRQTLGQGPEFLTYFQNEAQLEKSRLLSDRFSAERPKGSFSTLEIQRTEQGDSAMYLCASSSTGRPYNEQFFGPGTRLTVL.

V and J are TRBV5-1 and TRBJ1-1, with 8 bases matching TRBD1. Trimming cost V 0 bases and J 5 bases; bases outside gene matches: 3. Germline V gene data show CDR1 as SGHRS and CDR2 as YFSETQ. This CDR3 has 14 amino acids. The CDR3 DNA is TGCGCCAGCAGCTTGGAACAGGGGGGGACTGAAGCTTTCTTT. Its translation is CASSLEQGGTEAFF.

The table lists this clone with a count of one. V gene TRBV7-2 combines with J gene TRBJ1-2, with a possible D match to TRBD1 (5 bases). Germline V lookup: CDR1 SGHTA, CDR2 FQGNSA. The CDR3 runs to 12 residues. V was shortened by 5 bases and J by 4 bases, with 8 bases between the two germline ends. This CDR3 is CASSKTAYGYTF. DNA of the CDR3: TGTGCCAGCAGCAAGACAGCCTATGGCTACACCTTC.

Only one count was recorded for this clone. CDR3 bases: TGTGCCAGCAGCCCAGCCGGGACCTACGAGCAGTACTTC. Translated, it gives CASSPAGTYEQYF. The rearrangement uses TRBV9 and TRBJ2-7; tentative D call: TRBD2 (5 bases). CDR1 is SGDLS, CDR2 YYNGEE, per germline. V gave up 4 bases and J gave up 2 bases, with 10 bases separating them. The CDR3 length is 13 residues. The full variable domain, in which reference TRBV9 and TRBJ2-7 provide the parts outside the CDR3, is DSGVTQTPKHLITATGQRVTLRCSPRSGDLSVYWYQQSLDQGLQFLIQYYNGEERAKGNILERFSAQQFPDLHSELNLSSLELGDSALYFCASSPAGTYEQYFGPGTRLTVT.

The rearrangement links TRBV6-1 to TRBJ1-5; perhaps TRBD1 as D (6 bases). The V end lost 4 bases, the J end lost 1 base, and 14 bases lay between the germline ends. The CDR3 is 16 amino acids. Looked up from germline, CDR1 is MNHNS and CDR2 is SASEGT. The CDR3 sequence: CASSGAPTGSNQPQHF. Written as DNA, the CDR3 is TGTGCCAGCAGTGGAGCCCCCACAGGGAGCAATCAGCCCCAGCATTTT.

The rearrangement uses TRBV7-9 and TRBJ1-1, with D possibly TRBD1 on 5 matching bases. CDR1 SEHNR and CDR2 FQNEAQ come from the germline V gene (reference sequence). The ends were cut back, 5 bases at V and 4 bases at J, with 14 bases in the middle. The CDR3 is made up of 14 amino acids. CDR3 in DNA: TGTGCCAGCAGCCCTGGGGCCGCCGGCACTGAAGCTTTCTTT. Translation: CASSPGAAGTEAFF.

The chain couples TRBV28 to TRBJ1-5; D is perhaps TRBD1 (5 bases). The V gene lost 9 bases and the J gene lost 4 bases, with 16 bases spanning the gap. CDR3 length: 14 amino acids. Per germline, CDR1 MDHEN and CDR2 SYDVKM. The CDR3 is CASRSGALNQPQHF. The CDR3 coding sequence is TGTGCCAGTCGCAGCGGGGCGCTTAATCAGCCCCAGCATTTT.

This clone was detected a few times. The CDR3 coding sequence is TGTGCCAGCGACCGGGACAGGGCCTATGGCTACACCTTC. Its translation is CASDRDRAYGYTF. This chain links TRBV2 with TRBJ1-2; 9 nucleotides align to TRBD1. J was trimmed by 4 bases and V by 8 bases; bases with no gene match: 5. CDR1 is SNHLY and CDR2 is FYNNEI in the germline V gene. The CDR3 consists of 13 residues.

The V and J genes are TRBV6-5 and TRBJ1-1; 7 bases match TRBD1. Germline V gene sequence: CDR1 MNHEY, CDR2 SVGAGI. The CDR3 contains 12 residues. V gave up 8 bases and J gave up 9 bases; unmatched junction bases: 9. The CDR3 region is CASARGGAQAFF. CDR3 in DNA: TGTGCCAGCGCCAGAGGGGGCGCCCAAGCTTTCTTT.

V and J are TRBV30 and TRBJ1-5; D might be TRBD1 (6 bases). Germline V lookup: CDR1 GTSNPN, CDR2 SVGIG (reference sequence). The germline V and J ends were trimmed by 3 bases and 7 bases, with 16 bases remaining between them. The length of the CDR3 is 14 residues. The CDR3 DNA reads TGTGCCTGGAGCCCTACAGGGTCGGGACAGCCCCAGCATTTT. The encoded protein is CAWSPTGSGQPQHF.

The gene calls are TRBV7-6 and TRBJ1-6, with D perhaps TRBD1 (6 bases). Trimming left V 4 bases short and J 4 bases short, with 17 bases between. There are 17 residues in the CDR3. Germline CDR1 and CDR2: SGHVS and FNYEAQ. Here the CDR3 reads CASSSYPTGLYNSPLHF. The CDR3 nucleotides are TGTGCCAGCAGCTCCTACCCGACAGGACTTTATAATTCACCCCTCCACTTT.

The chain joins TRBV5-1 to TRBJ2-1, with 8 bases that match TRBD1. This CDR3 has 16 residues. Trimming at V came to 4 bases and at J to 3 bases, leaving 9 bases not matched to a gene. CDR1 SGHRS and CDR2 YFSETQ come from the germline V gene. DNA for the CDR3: TGCGCCAGCAGCGCGCCGGACAGGGTTGACTACAATGAGCAGTTCTTC. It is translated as CASSAPDRVDYNEQFF.

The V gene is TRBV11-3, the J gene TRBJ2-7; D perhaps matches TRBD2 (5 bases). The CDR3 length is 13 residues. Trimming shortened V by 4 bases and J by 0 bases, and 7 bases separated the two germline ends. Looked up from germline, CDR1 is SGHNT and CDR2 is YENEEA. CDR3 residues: CASSSRGSYEQYF. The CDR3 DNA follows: TGTGCCAGCAGCTCCCGGGGCTCCTACGAGCAGTACTTC.

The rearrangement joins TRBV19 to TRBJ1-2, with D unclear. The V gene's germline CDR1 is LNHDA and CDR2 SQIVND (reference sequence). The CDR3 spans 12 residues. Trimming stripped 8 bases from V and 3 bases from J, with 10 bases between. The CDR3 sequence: CASQESYYGYTF. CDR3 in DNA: TGTGCCAGTCAAGAGAGTTACTATGGCTACACCTTC.

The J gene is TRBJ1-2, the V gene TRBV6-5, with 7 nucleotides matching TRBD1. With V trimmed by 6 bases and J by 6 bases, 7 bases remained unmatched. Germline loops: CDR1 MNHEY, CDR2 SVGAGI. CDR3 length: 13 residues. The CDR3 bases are TGTGCCAGCAGCCAGGGGGGACCTAATGGCTACACCTTC. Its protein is CASSQGGPNGYTF.